The T cell receptor (beta chain) described here comes from a study of T cell responses to AZD1222 COVID-19 vaccine. Germline loops: CDR1 SEHNR, CDR2 FQNEAQ (reference sequence). The CDR3 is 17 amino acids. Trimming stripped 3 bases from V and 4 bases from J, with 21 bases between. Data came from immunoSEQ multiplex PCR; TCRdb stores just in-frame clones and leaves some out. The sample records 150,000 or so clones, roughly 94% being singletons. A note on this clone: Its antigen is currently unknown.

Study results and caveats: Spike-wide vaccine-associated CD4 TCRs dominated at 160-218 and 743-854. Increased Spike-specific TCR breadth and depth were observed after two AZD1222 doses. Clonal diversity was possibly underestimated; the donors were predominantly white British and more often female. Among those given AZD1222, only five or six were seropositive at baseline.

The rearrangement uses TRBV7-9 and TRBJ1-2; perhaps TRBD1 as D (5 bases). The source was peripheral blood, collected on day 0 of AZD1222 vaccination. This clonotype was obtained from an adult in good health. The CDR3 coding sequence is TGTGCCAGCAGCTTTTTTAACATTTCGGGACGGGGCTATGGCTACACCTTC. Translation: CASSFFNISGRGYGYTF.